This T cell receptor (beta chain) was sequenced for a study of beta chain features in type 1 diabetes. Study overall: All samples combined gave roughly 100 million sorted cells for examination. Study-level findings and limits: Patients with Type 1 diabetes showed moderately but significantly shorter TCRB CDR3s in all four CD4+ subsets. More deletions and fewer insertions at VDJ junctions were found in patients with type 1 diabetes.

It was one heparinised blood draw, averaging about 116 mL, that each donor gave. Since all of the isolated RNA was reverse transcribed, expressed TCRB transcripts were what got sequenced. Clones were read by immunoSEQ multiplex PCR, and TCRdb kept only the in-frame ones, dropping some. The sample shows 900,000 or so clones, 15% to 20% of them seen only once. The CDR3 totals 14 residues. V lost 6 bases, J lost 5 bases, and 9 bases stayed unmatched. In germline, CDR1 is SNHLY, CDR2 FYNNEI. On this clone: What it binds is unknown.

This chain connects TRBV2 to TRBJ2-7, with TRBD1 matching over 8 bases. Sequences were obtained from naive CD4+ T cells from blood. This receptor was identified in a woman aged 18 to 35 in good health. The CDR3 sequence is CASRYRGEVDEQYF. The CDR3 DNA sequence: TGTGCCAGCAGGTACAGGGGGGAAGTCGACGAGCAGTACTTC.